The 32 T cell receptor beta chains in this list originate from one sample, sequenced in a study of regulatory T cells in long-lasting Graves disease. HTBI primers from iRepertoire and Arm-PCR of CDR3 regions yielded the TCR beta libraries. TCRdb ran MiXCR on the multiplex PCR reads and lists one entry per CDR3 protein. The table has roughly 500,000 distinct CDR3 sequences, approximately 13% seen once; the top ten hold roughly a tenth. Noted time point: newly diagnosed GD, antithyroid drugs for less than 3 months. TCR sequences were obtained from RNA taken from PBMCs. These data also featured in a second study, about T cells in Graves' hyperthyroidism and ophthalmopathy.

This specimen consisted of peripheral blood mononuclear cells (PBMCs), obtained at new diagnosis, from a patient treated with antithyroid drugs. Source of these receptors: a young man with Graves disease.

This clonotype appeared a few times. This chain uses TRBV20-1 with TRBJ2-2; D ambiguous. The CDR3 extends over 13 amino acids. The V end was cut by 0 bases, the J end by 3 bases, with 5 bases between. Germline assignment: CDR1 DFQATT and CDR2 SNEGSKA (reference sequence). The CDR3 spells CSARDLDTGELFF. CDR3 coding DNA: TGCAGTGCTAGAGATCTAGACACCGGGGAGCTGTTTTTT.

This clonotype was detected ten times or more. This sequence joins TRBV7-2 and TRBJ2-3; a possible D gene is TRBD1 (5 bases). The V gene's germline CDR1 is SGHTA and CDR2 FQGNSA. V lost 5 bases, J lost 1 base, and 16 bases lay in between. The CDR3 spans 16 residues. The CDR3 sequence is CASSKSRVRGTDTQYF. In nucleotides, the CDR3 is TGTGCCAGCAGCAAGAGCCGTGTCAGGGGCACAGATACGCAGTATTTT.

This clonotype was counted between two and nine times. The V and J genes are TRBV29-1 and TRBJ2-7; no clear D. The CDR3 contains 11 residues. Germline CDR1 reads SQVTM; CDR2 reads ANQGSEA. The V end was cut by 5 bases, the J end by 8 bases, with 13 bases between. The CDR3 DNA follows: TGCAGCGTTTTACTTCTCACCCAGCAGTACTTC. Its protein product is CSVLLLTQQYF.

This clonotype has more than one count but fewer than ten. This rearrangement joins TRBV29-1 to TRBJ1-3; no definite D call. Germline lookup yields CDR1 SQVTM and CDR2 ANQGSEA. The V end lost 4 bases, the J end lost 0 bases, and 13 bases lay between the germline ends. The CDR3 extends over 15 amino acids. The CDR3 is CSVGVRSSSGNTIYF. Here the CDR3 DNA reads TGCAGCGTTGGGGTGCGATCGAGCTCTGGAAACACCATATATTTT. Drawing the rest from reference TRBV29-1 and TRBJ1-3, the complete variable domain is SAVISQKPSRDICQRGTSLTIQCQVDSQVTMMFWYRQQPGQSLTLIATANQGSEATYESGFVIDKFPISRPNLTFSTLTVSNMSPEDSSIYLCSVGVRSSSGNTIYFGEGSWLTVV.

Many counts were recorded for this clonotype. The chain has TRBV19 and TRBJ2-1, with 8 positions matching TRBD1. J lost 8 bases, V lost 6 bases, and 21 bases had no gene match. The CDR3 consists of 18 residues. Germline assignment: CDR1 LNHDA and CDR2 SQIVND (reference sequence). The CDR3 sequence: CASRIQGQVTIRGDEQFF. The CDR3 DNA is TGTGCCAGTAGAATCCAGGGACAGGTGACCATAAGGGGGGATGAGCAGTTCTTC.

There are a few counts of this clonotype. This chain uses TRBV19 with TRBJ1-1; perhaps TRBD1 as D (6 bases). This CDR3 is built from 12 residues. The ends were cut back, 9 bases at V and 4 bases at J, with 12 bases in the middle. In germline, CDR1 is LNHDA, CDR2 SQIVND (reference sequence). The CDR3 reads CASRGGGTEAFF. The CDR3 DNA follows: TGTGCCAGCCGAGGGGGGGGCACTGAAGCTTTCTTT.

This clonotype came up many times. The chain links TRBV27 to TRBJ1-4; TRBD1 is a possible D gene (5 bases). CDR1 and CDR2 (germline): MNHEY, SMNVEV (reference sequence). The CDR3 extends over 16 amino acids. V was cut by 6 bases and J by 4 bases, with 18 bases left in between. CDR3 in amino acids: CASSFSQTALNEKLFF. The DNA for the CDR3 is TGTGCCAGCAGCTTTAGTCAGACAGCCCTTAATGAAAAACTGTTTTTT.

This clonotype was seen repeatedly, ten times or more. This sequence joins TRBV24-1 and TRBJ1-5; tentatively, D is TRBD1 (5 bases). The CDR3 sequence is 13 residues long. Germline CDR1 is KGHDR and CDR2 is SFDVKD. Trimming cost V 4 bases and J 7 bases, with 10 bases left between them. The CDR3 DNA reads TGTGCCACCAGTGAAGACAGATGGCAGCCCCAGCATTTT. Amino acid sequence: CATSEDRWQPQHF.

This clonotype has a handful of counts. The chain is built from TRBV20-1 and TRBJ2-7; D remains ambiguous. The V end was cut by 3 bases, the J end by 4 bases, with 25 bases between. CDR3 length equals 17 residues. CDR1 and CDR2 from the germline V gene are DFQATT and SNEGSKA (reference sequence). CDR3 bases: TGCAGTGCTAGGGACGTTCCCCGAACAATATCTTTTTACGAGCAGTACTTC. Its translation is CSARDVPRTISFYEQYF.

Comments on this clonotype: Germline is not matched at one junction end, which may reflect a read error. CDR3 in DNA: TGCGCCAGCAGTGAGCTAGAGGCCCAGTACTTC. Protein product: CASSELEAQYF. The chain uses TRBV10-2 and TRBJ2-5, with no clear D. There are 11 residues in the CDR3. Germline V gene data show CDR1 as WSHSY and CDR2 as SAAADI.

This sequence joins TRBV27 and TRBJ2-4; D unresolved. The CDR3 covers 15 residues. Trimming cost V 6 bases and J 3 bases, with 15 bases left between them. From germline, CDR1 is MNHEY and CDR2 SMNVEV (reference sequence). In DNA form, the CDR3 reads TGTGCCAGCAGCTCCCGCTCAGAAGTCAAAAACATTCAGTACTTC. Its translation: CASSSRSEVKNIQYF.

This clonotype was seen at least ten times. The chain recombines TRBV9 with TRBJ1-1; a possible D gene is TRBD1 (6 bases). Between the trimmed V and J ends, which lost 0 bases and 3 bases, there was a span of 12 bases. The CDR3 loop spans 15 amino acids. CDR1 and CDR2 (germline): SGDLS, YYNGEE. The CDR3 is CASSVGVRQDTEAFF. For the CDR3, the DNA is TGTGCCAGCAGCGTAGGAGTGAGACAGGACACTGAAGCTTTCTTT.

This clonotype was counted many times. V gene TRBV15 combines with J gene TRBJ1-6; D may be TRBD1 (6 bases). The CDR3 consists of 13 residues. From germline, CDR1 is LNHNV and CDR2 YYDKDF (reference sequence). Trimming cost V 3 bases and J 7 bases, with 7 bases left between them. The CDR3 sequence: CATSRTGNSPLHF. Written as DNA, the CDR3 is TGTGCCACCAGCAGGACAGGCAATTCACCCCTCCACTTT.

This clonotype was counted many times. The J gene is TRBJ2-7, the V gene TRBV9; 11 nucleotides align to TRBD2. The CDR3 runs 15 residues. Losses at the gene ends were 2 bases for V and 3 bases for J; bases not matched to a gene: 4. Germline loops: CDR1 SGDLS, CDR2 YYNGEE. The CDR3 nucleotides read TGTGCCAGCAGCGTTGCTAGCGGGGGGTTCTACGAGCAGTACTTC. Translated: CASSVASGGFYEQYF.

This clonotype was counted only a few times. This clone may be a read error of a much larger clone one base away. The V and J genes are TRBV27 and TRBJ2-7; TRBD2 agrees at 7 bases. TRBJ2-3 explains the end of the DNA better; the J call may be wrong. Germline values: CDR1 MNHEY, CDR2 SMNVEV (reference sequence). This CDR3 has 13 residues. CDR3 in amino acids: CASSLREGGTQYF. CDR3 coding DNA: TGTGCCAGCAGTTTGAGGGAGGGAGGTACGCAGTATTTT.

This clonotype was detected only a few times. Here the CDR3 DNA reads TGTGCCAGTCGGGCCGCCCGGCGGGGTGAGCAGTTCTTC. Amino acid sequence: CASRAARRGEQFF. The chain joins TRBV6-1 to TRBJ2-1; possible D gene TRBD2, 6 bases. The CDR3 contains 13 residues. Germline loops: CDR1 MNHNS, CDR2 SASEGT. The V and J ends lost 9 bases and 9 bases respectively, with 18 bases between them.

The sample holds a few counts of this clonotype. V gene TRBV19 combines with J gene TRBJ2-6; D tentatively reads TRBD1 or TRBD2 (6 bases each). Per germline, CDR1 LNHDA and CDR2 SQIVND (reference sequence). This CDR3 is 16 amino acids long. The V gene lost 8 bases and the J gene lost 4 bases, with 18 bases spanning the gap. CDR3 DNA: TGTGCCAGTCTAGCGACAGGCGTGTCCGGGGCCAACGTCCTGACTTTC. Translating it yields CASLATGVSGANVLTF.

V usage is TRBV15 and J usage is TRBJ2-3; TRBD2 matches 11 bases. Trimming at V came to 1 base and at J to 0 bases, leaving 3 bases not matched to a gene. Per germline, CDR1 LNHNV and CDR2 YYDKDF (reference sequence). The CDR3 contains 17 residues. The CDR3 spells CATSRARLAGSTDTQYF. The CDR3 DNA reads as TGTGCCACCAGCAGAGCAAGACTAGCGGGGAGCACAGATACGCAGTATTTT.

This clonotype was recorded many times. The rearrangement uses TRBV12-3 or TRBV12-4 and TRBJ2-2; unclear D gene. The V end lost 3 bases, the J end lost 0 bases, and 14 bases lay between the germline ends. The CDR3 loop spans 17 amino acids. DNA for the CDR3: TGTGCCAGCAGTTTTACCCAAGGTTTTGCGAACACCGGGGAGCTGTTTTTT. The encoded protein is CASSFTQGFANTGELFF.

This clonotype was counted ten times or more. This chain links TRBV28 with TRBJ1-5, with D uncertain. The germline gives CDR1 MDHEN, CDR2 SYDVKM. V was clipped by 3 bases and J by 7 bases, with 13 bases between them. This CDR3 contains 14 residues. CDR3 residues: CASSFTMAGQPQHF. CDR3 in DNA: TGTGCCAGCAGTTTTACGATGGCTGGCCAGCCCCAGCATTTT.

This clonotype was seen repeatedly, ten times or more. V is TRBV7-2 and J is TRBJ1-6, with D possibly being TRBD1 (6 bases). V lost 0 bases and J 6 bases, leaving 6 bases between the germline ends. The length of the CDR3 is 14 residues. Germline assignment: CDR1 SGHTA and CDR2 FQGNSA. CDR3 region: CASSLADSNSPLHF. For the CDR3, the DNA is TGTGCCAGCAGCTTAGCGGACAGTAATTCACCCCTCCACTTT.

This clonotype was picked up many times. The rearrangement uses TRBV29-1 and TRBJ1-5; D is perhaps TRBD1 (6 bases). Trimming removed 4 bases from V and 2 bases from J, with 12 bases in between. Per the germline V gene, CDR1 is SQVTM and CDR2 is ANQGSEA. This CDR3 has 14 amino acids. This chain's CDR3 is CSVGLAGGNQPQHF. The CDR3 region has the DNA TGCAGCGTTGGCTTAGCAGGGGGCAATCAGCCCCAGCATTTT.

In its sample, this clonotype was seen many times. This chain uses TRBV20-1 with TRBJ2-7; D gene ambiguous. The V end lost 1 base, the J end lost 3 bases, and 7 bases lay between the germline ends. Germline V gene sequence: CDR1 DFQATT, CDR2 SNEGSKA (reference sequence). The CDR3 loop spans 12 amino acids. CDR3 in DNA: TGCAGTGCTAGAGTCCTGGACTACGAGCAGTACTTC. Its translation: CSARVLDYEQYF.

This clonotype was observed many times. The V and J genes are TRBV29-1 and TRBJ2-7, with a possible D match to TRBD1 (6 bases). Germline CDR1 reads SQVTM; CDR2 reads ANQGSEA. This CDR3 is built from 13 residues. Trimming took off 1 base at V and 5 bases at J, with 12 bases between the two ends. CDR3 residues: CSVEGTDYNEQYF. CDR3 DNA: TGCAGCGTTGAAGGGACAGATTACAACGAGCAGTACTTC.

This clonotype was counted between two and nine times. This chain uses TRBV3-1 with TRBJ2-5, with 8 bases aligning to TRBD2. Germline V gene lookup returns CDR1 LGHDT and CDR2 YNNKEL (reference sequence). Trimming took 7 bases from V and 7 from J; bases not matched to a gene: 11. This CDR3 has 14 residues. CDR3 residues: CASNPREGLGTQYF. The DNA for the CDR3 is TGTGCCAGCAACCCCCGGGAGGGCCTTGGGACCCAGTACTTC.

In this sample, this clonotype turned up many times. This chain links TRBV2 with TRBJ1-4, with D unclear. Germline-derived CDR1 and CDR2 are SNHLY and FYNNEI. V was trimmed by 9 bases and J by 8 bases, leaving 19 bases between them. CDR3 size: 14 residues. The CDR3 spells CASSGGRMEEKLFF. In DNA, the CDR3 is TGTGCCAGTTCCGGAGGGAGGATGGAGGAAAAACTGTTTTTT.

This clonotype was detected ten times or more. This chain joins TRBV5-5 and TRBJ2-7; D gene uncertain. Germline V gene data show CDR1 as SGHKS and CDR2 as YYEKEE (reference sequence). Trimming cost V 3 bases and J 7 bases, with 11 bases left between them. The CDR3 is 12 amino acids. The CDR3 region is CASSSAYLEQYF. CDR3 nucleotides: TGTGCCAGCAGCTCAGCTTACTTGGAGCAGTACTTC.

This clonotype was detected many times. The chain uses TRBV28 and TRBJ2-2; D is unresolved. The germline gives CDR1 MDHEN, CDR2 SYDVKM. There are 15 residues in the CDR3. V lost 2 bases and J 0 bases, leaving 7 bases between the germline ends. The CDR3 loop is CASSLTRPNTGELFF. The CDR3 DNA follows: TGTGCCAGCAGTTTAACGAGGCCGAACACCGGGGAGCTGTTTTTT.

This clonotype came up many times. The chain joins TRBV20-1 to TRBJ2-7, with 7 positions matching TRBD1. Germline assignment: CDR1 DFQATT and CDR2 SNEGSKA (reference sequence). Unmatched junction bases numbered 17, after V lost 6 bases and J lost 3 bases. This CDR3 region has 16 residues. The CDR3 reads CSADWTRQGSYYEQYF. The DNA of the CDR3 is TGCAGTGCCGACTGGACCCGACAGGGTAGTTACTACGAGCAGTACTTC.

This clonotype was counted only a few times. The rearrangement uses TRBV3-1 and TRBJ2-7; 9 bases agree with TRBD1. This CDR3 has 13 amino acids. Unmatched junction bases numbered 12, after V lost 11 bases and J lost 7 bases. CDR1 and CDR2 (germline): LGHDT, YNNKEL (reference sequence). CDR3 DNA: TGTGCCTCCCGCCCGGGACAGGGTCAAGAGCAGTACTTC. Translated, it gives CASRPGQGQEQYF.

This clonotype was seen ten or more times. The chain employs TRBV19 and TRBJ1-4; D not resolved. Deletions cut 5 bases from V and 5 bases from J, with 9 bases between. This CDR3 contains 13 residues. CDR1 and CDR2 (germline): LNHDA, SQIVND (reference sequence). The CDR3 DNA sequence: TGTGCCAGTAGTCCCGAGATAAATGAAAAACTGTTTTTT. Translated, it gives CASSPEINEKLFF.

This clonotype was observed many times. The V and J genes are TRBV12-3 or TRBV12-4 and TRBJ2-3, with 10 bases identical to TRBD2. There are 16 residues in the CDR3. V shed 5 bases and J 3 bases; nucleotides not matched to a gene: 8. The CDR3 nucleotides are TGTGCCAGCAGTCCGCTAGCGGGAGTGAGGACAGATACGCAGTATTTT. Translated, it gives CASSPLAGVRTDTQYF.